Listed here are 20 T cell receptor beta chains from one sample, sequenced in a study of blood T cell repertoires in COVID-19. TCRdb's table, derived via immunoSEQ multiplex PCR, lists solely in-frame clones and lacks some. The data show 30,000 to 40,000 clones, roughly 73% seen once. The sequenced material came from peripheral blood. All receptors come from a man aged 80 or over with active or convalescent COVID-19.

This chain connects TRBV19 to TRBJ2-2, with D possibly TRBD1 on 7 matching bases. Deletions cut 6 bases from V and 10 bases from J, with 24 bases between. This CDR3 has 16 amino acids. Germline V gene data show CDR1 as LNHDA and CDR2 as SQIVND (reference sequence). CDR3 in DNA: TGTGCCAGTAGGGCAGGGGGACTTCAACGGTCAAAGGAGCTGTTTTTT. Its translation: CASRAGGLQRSKELFF.

This clone is labeled medium-sized. The chain combines TRBV4-1 with TRBJ2-1, with TRBD2 matching over 10 bases. Germline trimming cut 6 bases from V and 6 bases from J; bases unmatched to any gene: 11. Germline V CDR1 and CDR2: MGHRA, YSYEKL. The CDR3 extends over 16 amino acids. The CDR3 reads CASRDVAGGQLNEQFF. The CDR3, as DNA: TGCGCCAGCAGGGACGTAGCGGGAGGCCAGCTCAATGAGCAGTTCTTC.

J is TRBJ1-2 and V is TRBV5-4; tentatively, D is TRBD1 (6 bases). The CDR3 runs 13 residues. Between the trimmed V and J ends, which lost 1 base and 6 bases, there was a span of 10 bases. From germline, CDR1 is SGHNT and CDR2 YYREEE (reference sequence). The DNA for the CDR3 is TGTGCCAGCAGCTTGCAGGGGATCGATGGCTACACCTTC. Protein sequence: CASSLQGIDGYTF.

The chain uses TRBV6-2 or TRBV6-3 and TRBJ2-7, with D possibly being TRBD1 (6 bases). The CDR3 length is 16 residues. Per germline, CDR1 MNHEY and CDR2 SVGEGT. The V end lost 2 bases, the J end lost 0 bases, and 14 bases lay between the germline ends. The CDR3 loop is CASSYPGTSFSYEQYF. The DNA of the CDR3 is TGTGCCAGCAGTTACCCCGGGACATCCTTCTCCTACGAGCAGTACTTC.

This clone turned up a few times. The V gene is TRBV5-6, the J gene TRBJ2-7; D possibly corresponds to TRBD1 (5 bases). The V gene lost 0 bases and the J gene lost 2 bases, with 9 bases spanning the gap. The CDR3 sequence is 14 residues long. CDR1 and CDR2 (germline): SGHDT, YYEEEE. CDR3 bases: TGTGCCAGCAGCTTGGGGGGCCATACCTACGAGCAGTACTTC. This sequence encodes CASSLGGHTYEQYF.

This clone was seen only a few times. This sequence joins TRBV29-1 and TRBJ2-1, with TRBD2 matching 7 bases. Germline V gene sequence: CDR1 SQVTM, CDR2 ANQGSEA. Trimming cost V 4 bases and J 15 bases; bases outside gene matches: 0. The CDR3 covers 8 residues. The CDR3 bases are TGCAGCGTTGCGGGAGGGTTCTTC. It encodes CSVAGGFF.

The rearrangement links TRBV5-1 to TRBJ2-5; 8 bases fit TRBD2. The CDR3 has 19 residues. CDR1 and CDR2 (germline): SGHRS, YFSETQ. V lost 0 bases, J lost 3 bases, and 16 bases stayed unmatched. CDR3 sequence: CASSLAGYGRANFKETQYF. The DNA for the CDR3 is TGCGCCAGCAGCTTGGCTGGTTACGGGAGGGCCAATTTCAAAGAGACCCAGTACTTC.

The chain links TRBV28 to TRBJ2-6; 9 positions agree with TRBD1. Unmatched junction bases numbered 7, after V lost 6 bases and J lost 4 bases. This CDR3 region has 16 residues. The germline CDR1 and CDR2 sequences are MDHEN and SYDVKM. The CDR3 here is CASRGQGGYGANVLTF. CDR3 nucleotide sequence: TGTGCCAGCAGGGGACAGGGAGGTTACGGGGCCAACGTCCTGACTTTC.

This clone was found a few times. V and J are TRBV11-2 and TRBJ2-3, with D perhaps TRBD1 (5 bases). Germline CDR1 and CDR2: SGHAT and FQNNGV. This CDR3 spans 15 amino acids. V was trimmed by 1 base and J by 1 base, leaving 9 bases between them. CDR3 coding DNA: TGTGCCAGCAGCTTAGTAGACAGCCGCACAGATACGCAGTATTTT. Translation gives CASSLVDSRTDTQYF.

The chain combines TRBV19 with TRBJ2-1; 10 nucleotides align to TRBD1. The CDR3 covers 15 residues. Germline V gene sequence: CDR1 LNHDA, CDR2 SQIVND (reference sequence). The V segment lost 8 bases and the J segment 8 bases; nucleotides outside the gene matches: 12. The DNA of the CDR3 is TGTGCCAGTTCTACCGGGACAGGGGTGGGGGATGAGCAGTTCTTC. It codes for CASSTGTGVGDEQFF. Together with reference TRBV19 and TRBJ2-1, the CDR3 gives the full variable domain: DGGITQSPKYLFRKEGQNVTLSCEQNLNHDAMYWYRQDPGQGLRLIYYSQIVNDFQKGDIAEGYSVSREKKESFPLTVTSAQKNPTAFYLCASSTGTGVGDEQFFGPGTRLTVL.

This clone was observed a few times. V and J are TRBV28 and TRBJ1-1, with a tentative D call TRBD1 (6 bases). Trimming left V 8 bases short and J 1 base short, with 20 bases between. This CDR3 is 16 amino acids long. The V gene's germline CDR1 is MDHEN and CDR2 SYDVKM. CDR3 in DNA: TGTGCCAGCCAGTTTATGCGGACAGCAAAGAACACTGAAGCTTTCTTT. Translated, it gives CASQFMRTAKNTEAFF.

The rearrangement links TRBV5-8 to TRBJ2-3, with TRBD2 matching over 8 bases. Germline trimming cut 5 bases from V and 1 base from J; bases unmatched to any gene: 9. Germline values: CDR1 SGHTS, CDR2 YDEGEE. The CDR3 is made up of 16 amino acids. CDR3 loop: CASSATSGGGTDTQYF. The CDR3 DNA is TGTGCCAGCAGTGCTACTAGCGGAGGGGGCACAGATACGCAGTATTTT.

The chain has TRBV28 and TRBJ1-5; D ambiguous. Trimming cost V 3 bases and J 0 bases, with 15 bases left between them. There are 17 residues in the CDR3. Per germline, CDR1 MDHEN and CDR2 SYDVKM. The DNA of the CDR3 is TGTGCCAGCAGTTTGAGATTTTCACGGTATAGCAATCAGCCCCAGCATTTT. As protein: CASSLRFSRYSNQPQHF. The complete variable domain, with remaining parts taken from reference TRBV28 and TRBJ1-5, reads DVKVTQSSRYLVKRTGEKVFLECVQDMDHENMFWYRQDPGLGLRLIYFSYDVKMKEKGDIPEGYSVSREKKERFSLILESASTNQTSMYLCASSLRFSRYSNQPQHFGDGTRLSIL.

The chain couples TRBV11-2 to TRBJ2-1; the D gene is possibly TRBD1 (6 bases). The CDR3 is made up of 14 amino acids. The V end lost 5 bases, the J end lost 5 bases, and 13 bases lay between the germline ends. Germline V gene data show CDR1 as SGHAT and CDR2 as FQNNGV. CDR3 region: CASSPITGNNEQFF. Here the CDR3 DNA reads TGTGCCAGCAGCCCCATAACAGGGAACAATGAGCAGTTCTTC.

The genes are TRBV9 and TRBJ2-3; D possibly corresponds to TRBD2 (6 bases). Germline V gene data show CDR1 as SGDLS and CDR2 as YYNGEE. Between the trimmed V and J ends, which lost 4 bases and 2 bases, there was a span of 17 bases. The CDR3 contains 16 residues. CDR3 nucleotides: TGTGCCAGCAGCAAGAGAGCGGGCAGAATCACAGATACGCAGTATTTT. Its translation is CASSKRAGRITDTQYF.

V usage is TRBV7-9 and J usage is TRBJ1-5, with D tentatively TRBD1 (5 bases). Trimming stripped 5 bases from V and 9 bases from J, with 17 bases between. Germline-derived CDR1 and CDR2 are SEHNR and FQNEAQ (reference sequence). The CDR3 is 14 residues long. CDR3 in DNA: TGTGCCAGCAGCAGGGACCGCGAGGGAGGGCCCCAGCATTTT. It is translated as CASSRDREGGPQHF.

The chain carries TRBV6-1 and TRBJ1-1; 8 bases fit TRBD1. Germline trimming cut 0 bases from V and 2 bases from J; bases unmatched to any gene: 5. The V gene's germline CDR1 is MNHNS and CDR2 SASEGT. This CDR3 comprises 16 residues. CDR3 sequence: CASSEAIGQGNTEAFF. In DNA, the CDR3 is TGTGCCAGCAGTGAAGCGATCGGACAGGGAAACACTGAAGCTTTCTTT.

The chain employs TRBV10-1 and TRBJ2-7; D may be TRBD2 (6 bases). V dropped 5 bases and J dropped 4 bases, with 21 bases sitting between them. This CDR3 contains 16 residues. The germline gives CDR1 WNHNN, CDR2 SYGVQD (reference sequence). This CDR3 is CASSSMAPGREYEQYF. CDR3 nucleotides: TGCGCCAGCAGTTCGATGGCGCCGGGACGGGAGTACGAGCAGTACTTC.

This sequence joins TRBV7-7 and TRBJ2-5, with no clear D. Germline CDR1 reads SSHAT; CDR2 reads FNYEAQ (reference sequence). V lost 1 base to trimming and J lost 1 base, with 10 bases between them. The CDR3 extends over 15 amino acids. The CDR3 DNA reads as TGTGCCAGCAGCTTAGGTGGGCATTCCCAAGAGACCCAGTACTTC. Residues: CASSLGGHSQETQYF.

V and J are TRBV5-8 and TRBJ1-4; D is perhaps TRBD1 (6 bases). Germline V gene data show CDR1 as SGHTS and CDR2 as YDEGEE. This CDR3 spans 14 amino acids. V shed 4 bases and J shed 3 bases, with 10 bases lying between them. CDR3 DNA: TGTGCCAGCAGCGTAGAGGGGGCTAATGAAAAACTGTTTTTT. This gives the protein CASSVEGANEKLFF.